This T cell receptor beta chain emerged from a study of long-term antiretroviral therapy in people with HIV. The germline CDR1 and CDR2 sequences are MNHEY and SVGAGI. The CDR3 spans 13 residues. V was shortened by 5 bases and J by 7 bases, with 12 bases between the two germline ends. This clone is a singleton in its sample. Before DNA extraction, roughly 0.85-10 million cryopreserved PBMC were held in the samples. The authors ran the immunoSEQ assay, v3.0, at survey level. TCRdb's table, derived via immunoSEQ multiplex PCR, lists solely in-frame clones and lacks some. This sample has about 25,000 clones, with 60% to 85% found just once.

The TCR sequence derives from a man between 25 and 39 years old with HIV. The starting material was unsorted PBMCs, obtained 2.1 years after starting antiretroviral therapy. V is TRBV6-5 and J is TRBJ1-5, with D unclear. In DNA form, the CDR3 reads TGTGCCAGCAGTCCAAGGGTTAACCAGCCCCAGCATTTT. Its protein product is CASSPRVNQPQHF.